The clone carrying this T cell receptor (beta chain) was recorded a few times. These data come from a study of T cells in Graves' hyperthyroidism and ophthalmopathy. In the study overall: Peripheral blood was secured at the point of initial diagnosis, before any treatment.

RNA transcripts gave rise to amplified TCR beta CDR3 regions. The HTBI primer set drove a first-round RT-PCR of the TCR CDR3. TCRdb recomputed calls from the multiplex PCR reads with MiXCR, one row per CDR3 protein. The sample carries roughly 750,000 distinct CDR3 sequences, 16% recorded once. PBMCs were obtained from 10 ml fresh peripheral blood. V was pared by 7 bases and J by 1 base, with 14 bases between. Per the germline V gene, CDR1 is MDHEN and CDR2 is SYDVKM. This CDR3 region has 15 residues. The chain uses TRBV28 and TRBJ1-5, with D maybe TRBD1 (6 bases). This clonotype was sampled from a man between 18 and 35 years old with Graves' hyperthyroidism. The sample taken for sequencing was blood. The CDR3 loop is CASKYREGSNQPQHF. Written as DNA, the CDR3 is TGTGCCAGCAAATACAGGGAAGGAAGCAATCAGCCCCAGCATTTT.